The source of this T cell receptor beta chain is a study of early T cells in non-severe SARS-CoV-2 infection. The wider study: The study sequenced bulk RNA from unsorted whole blood, with chains unpaired.

TCRdb passed the 5' RACE reads through MiXCR, listing each CDR3 protein once. The sample has tens of thousands of distinct CDR3 sequences; approximately 5.6% are singletons. This clonotype was picked up many times. V lost 7 bases and J 0 bases, leaving 21 bases between the germline ends. Germline loops: CDR1 LNHDA, CDR2 SQIVND (reference sequence). The CDR3 has 18 residues. The sequenced material came from whole blood. The chain recombines TRBV19 with TRBJ2-2, with D unresolved. The source of this sequence is an adult who was a healthcare worker with PCR-confirmed SARS-CoV-2 infection or an uninfected control (not recorded which). The CDR3 is CASTQPLLGRSNTGELFF. CDR3 DNA: TGTGCCAGTACCCAGCCCCTCCTCGGACGGTCGAACACCGGGGAGCTGTTTTTT.